Included here is one T cell receptor (beta chain) sequence, with context. Antigen: not known. This entry belongs to a study of cytomegalovirus exposure and HLA in healthy donors. The overall study: Genotyping of some 390 donors showed that approximately 83% belonged to the Caucasian-associated ancestry cluster.

This CDR3 has 13 residues. Germline lookup yields CDR1 LNHDA and CDR2 SQIVND (reference sequence). V shed 4 bases, J shed 4 bases, and the junction held 1 base outside the gene matches. The study ran its PCR with 60 Vbeta and 13 Jbeta primers. Profiling relied on immunoSEQ multiplex PCR, and the TCRdb table lists in-frame clones only, not all of them. The table records around 200,000 clones, 79% of them present only once. Findings and caveats of the study: Across HLA loci, a later analysis found differing TCR association rates, with DRB1 most and HLA-C fewest.

The sample consisted of PBMCs. This rearrangement joins TRBV19 to TRBJ2-7; 10 nucleotides match TRBD1. This clonotype was sampled from a woman in her 30s in good health and CMV-seropositive. The DNA for the CDR3 is TGTGCCAGTAGTACGGGACAGGGGTACGAGCAGTACTTC. Amino acids: CASSTGQGYEQYF. The full variable domain, rest sourced from reference TRBV19 and TRBJ2-7, is DGGITQSPKYLFRKEGQNVTLSCEQNLNHDAMYWYRQDPGQGLRLIYYSQIVNDFQKGDIAEGYSVSREKKESFPLTVTSAQKNPTAFYLCASSTGQGYEQYFGPGTRLTVT.